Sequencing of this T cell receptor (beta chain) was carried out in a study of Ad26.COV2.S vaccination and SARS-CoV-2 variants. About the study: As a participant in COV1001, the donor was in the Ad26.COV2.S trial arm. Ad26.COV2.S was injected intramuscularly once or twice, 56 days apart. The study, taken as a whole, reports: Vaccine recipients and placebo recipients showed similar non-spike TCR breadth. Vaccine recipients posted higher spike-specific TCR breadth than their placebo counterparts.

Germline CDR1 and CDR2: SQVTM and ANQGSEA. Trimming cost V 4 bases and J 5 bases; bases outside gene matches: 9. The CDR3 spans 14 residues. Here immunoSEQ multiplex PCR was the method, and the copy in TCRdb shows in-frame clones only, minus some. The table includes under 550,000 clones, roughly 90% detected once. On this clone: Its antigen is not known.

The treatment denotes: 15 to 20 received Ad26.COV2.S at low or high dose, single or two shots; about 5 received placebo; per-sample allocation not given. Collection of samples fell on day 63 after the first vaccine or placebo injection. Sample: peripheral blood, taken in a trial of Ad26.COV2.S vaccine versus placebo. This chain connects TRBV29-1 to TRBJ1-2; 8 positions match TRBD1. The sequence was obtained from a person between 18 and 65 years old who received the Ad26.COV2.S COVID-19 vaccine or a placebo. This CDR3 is CSVGNQGAGYGYTF. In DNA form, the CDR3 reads TGCAGCGTTGGTAACCAGGGGGCGGGATATGGCTACACCTTC.